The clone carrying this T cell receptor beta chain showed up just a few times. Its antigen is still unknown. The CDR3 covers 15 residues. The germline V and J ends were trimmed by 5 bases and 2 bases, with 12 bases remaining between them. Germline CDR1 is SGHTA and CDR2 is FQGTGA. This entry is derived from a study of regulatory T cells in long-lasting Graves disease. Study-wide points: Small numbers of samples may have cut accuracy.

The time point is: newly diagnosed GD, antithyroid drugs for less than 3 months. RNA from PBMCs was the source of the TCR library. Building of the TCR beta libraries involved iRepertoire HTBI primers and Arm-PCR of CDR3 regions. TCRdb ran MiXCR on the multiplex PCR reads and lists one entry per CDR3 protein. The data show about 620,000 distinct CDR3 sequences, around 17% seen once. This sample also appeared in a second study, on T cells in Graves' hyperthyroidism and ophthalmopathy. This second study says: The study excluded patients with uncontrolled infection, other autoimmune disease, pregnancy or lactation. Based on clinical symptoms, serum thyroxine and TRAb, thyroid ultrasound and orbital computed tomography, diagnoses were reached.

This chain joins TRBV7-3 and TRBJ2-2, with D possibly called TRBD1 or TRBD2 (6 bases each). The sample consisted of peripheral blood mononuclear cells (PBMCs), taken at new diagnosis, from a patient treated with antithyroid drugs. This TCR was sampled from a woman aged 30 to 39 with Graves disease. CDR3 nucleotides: TGTGCCAGCAGCCTGGCGGGACACAACACCGGGGAGCTGTTTTTT. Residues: CASSLAGHNTGELFF.